The clone carrying this T cell receptor beta chain was seen ten or more times. The entry originates in a study of early T cells in non-severe SARS-CoV-2 infection. Germline CDR1 reads MRHNA; CDR2 reads SNTAGT. The CDR3 contains 13 residues. V gave up 8 bases and J gave up 4 bases; unmatched junction bases: 3. TCRdb fed the 5' RACE reads into MiXCR, producing one record per CDR3 protein. Among around 50,000 distinct CDR3 sequences listed, approximately 13% were seen once. The TCR sequence derives from an adult who was a healthcare worker with PCR-confirmed SARS-CoV-2 infection or an uninfected control (not recorded which). This chain uses TRBV6-4 with TRBJ2-2; TRBD1 matches at 8 bases. Sequenced sample: whole blood. CDR3 amino acids: CASGQGATGELFF. CDR3 in DNA: TGTGCCAGCGGCCAGGGGGCCACCGGGGAGCTGTTTTTT.